The clone carrying this T cell receptor (beta chain) was found a few times. As yet, its antigen is unknown. The same CDR3 can be traced to other DNA sequences in this sample. The source of the sample is a study of beta chain features in type 1 diabetes. Across the study: Patients were similar to healthy donors in age and gender (as well as in cell yields).

The study reverse transcribed the entire isolated RNA, so it sequenced expressed TCRB transcripts. The table came from immunoSEQ multiplex PCR; TCRdb's copy has only in-frame clones and leaves some out. The sample lists 200,000 to 250,000 clones; over 7.5% were seen once. Study findings and constraints: Significant though moderate, a shortening of TCRB CDR3s appeared in all four CD4+ subsets of Type 1 diabetes patients. The study notes PCR might favor shorter templates equally in patients and controls. Insertions at VDJ junctions were less frequent in type 1 diabetes patients. These patients also deleted more nucleotides at the same junctions.

The CDR3 totals 15 residues. Germline-derived CDR1 and CDR2 are SGHRS and YFSETQ. With V trimmed by 0 bases and J by 2 bases, 2 bases remained unmatched. The sequencing sample was made of naive CD4+ T cells from blood. The rearrangement joins TRBV5-1 to TRBJ2-1, with 7 bases aligning to TRBD2. This sequence originates from a woman aged 18-29 years in good health. The CDR3 DNA follows: TGCGCCAGCAGCTTGGGAGCGGGAACCTACAATGAGCAGTTCTTC. It yields the protein CASSLGAGTYNEQFF.